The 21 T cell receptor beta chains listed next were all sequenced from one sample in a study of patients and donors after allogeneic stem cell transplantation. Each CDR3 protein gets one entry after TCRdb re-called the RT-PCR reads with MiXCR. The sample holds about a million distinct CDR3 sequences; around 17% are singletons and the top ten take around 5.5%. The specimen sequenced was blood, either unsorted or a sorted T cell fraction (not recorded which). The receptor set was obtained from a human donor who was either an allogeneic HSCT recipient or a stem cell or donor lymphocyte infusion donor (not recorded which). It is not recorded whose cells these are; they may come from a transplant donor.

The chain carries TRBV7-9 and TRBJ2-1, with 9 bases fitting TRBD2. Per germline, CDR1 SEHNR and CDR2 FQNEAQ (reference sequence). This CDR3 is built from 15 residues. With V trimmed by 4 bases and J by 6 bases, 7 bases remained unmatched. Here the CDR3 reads CASSSQGTSLNEQFF. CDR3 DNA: TGTGCCAGCAGCTCCCAAGGGACTAGCCTCAATGAGCAGTTCTTC.

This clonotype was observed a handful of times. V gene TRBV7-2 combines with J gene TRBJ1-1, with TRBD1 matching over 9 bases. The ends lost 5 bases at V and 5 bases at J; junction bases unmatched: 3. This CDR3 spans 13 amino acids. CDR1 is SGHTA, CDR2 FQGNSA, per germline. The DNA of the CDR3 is TGTGCCAGCAGCGGACAGGGGAAGACTGAAGCTTTCTTT. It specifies CASSGQGKTEAFF.

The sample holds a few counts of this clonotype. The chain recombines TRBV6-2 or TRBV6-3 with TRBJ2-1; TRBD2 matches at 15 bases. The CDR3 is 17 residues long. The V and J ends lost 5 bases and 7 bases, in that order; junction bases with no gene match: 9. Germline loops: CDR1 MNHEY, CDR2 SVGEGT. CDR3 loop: CASSRTSGRVIRNEQFF. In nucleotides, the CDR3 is TGTGCCAGCAGTCGGACTAGCGGGAGGGTTATTAGGAATGAGCAGTTCTTC.

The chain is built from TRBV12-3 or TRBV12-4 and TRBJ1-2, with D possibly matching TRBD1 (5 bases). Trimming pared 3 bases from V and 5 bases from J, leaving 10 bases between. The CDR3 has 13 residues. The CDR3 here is CASSFNGGYGYTF. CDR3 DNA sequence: TGTGCCAGCAGTTTCAACGGGGGGTATGGCTACACCTTC.

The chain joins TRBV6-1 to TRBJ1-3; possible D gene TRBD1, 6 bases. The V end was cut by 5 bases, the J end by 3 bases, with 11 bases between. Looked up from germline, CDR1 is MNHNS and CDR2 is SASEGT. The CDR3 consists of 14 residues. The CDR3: CASSTQGGGNTIYF. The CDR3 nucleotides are TGTGCCAGCAGTACACAGGGAGGTGGAAACACCATATATTTT.

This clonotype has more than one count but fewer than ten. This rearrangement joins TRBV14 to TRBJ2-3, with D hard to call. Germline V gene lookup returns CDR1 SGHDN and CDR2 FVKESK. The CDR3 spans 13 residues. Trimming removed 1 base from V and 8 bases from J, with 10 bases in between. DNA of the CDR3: TGTGCCAGCAGCCAAGTCTCGGCCCGTACGCAGTATTTT. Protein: CASSQVSARTQYF.

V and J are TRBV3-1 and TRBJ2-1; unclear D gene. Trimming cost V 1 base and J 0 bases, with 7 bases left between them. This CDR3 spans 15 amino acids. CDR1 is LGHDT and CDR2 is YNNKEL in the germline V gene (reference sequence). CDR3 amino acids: CASSQVPPSYNEQFF. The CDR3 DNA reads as TGTGCCAGCAGCCAAGTGCCACCCTCCTACAATGAGCAGTTCTTC.

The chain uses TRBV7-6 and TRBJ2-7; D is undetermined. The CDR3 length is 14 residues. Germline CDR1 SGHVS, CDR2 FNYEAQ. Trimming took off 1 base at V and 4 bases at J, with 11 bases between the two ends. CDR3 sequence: CASSLGPHGYEQYF. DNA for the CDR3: TGTGCCAGCAGCTTAGGACCCCACGGGTACGAGCAGTACTTC.

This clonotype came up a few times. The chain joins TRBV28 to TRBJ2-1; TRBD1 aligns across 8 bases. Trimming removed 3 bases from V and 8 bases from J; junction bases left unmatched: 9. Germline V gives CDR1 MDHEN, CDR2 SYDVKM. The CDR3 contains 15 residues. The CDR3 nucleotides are TGTGCCAGCAGTTTGGTGGGACAGGTCTTAGATGAGCAGTTCTTC. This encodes CASSLVGQVLDEQFF.

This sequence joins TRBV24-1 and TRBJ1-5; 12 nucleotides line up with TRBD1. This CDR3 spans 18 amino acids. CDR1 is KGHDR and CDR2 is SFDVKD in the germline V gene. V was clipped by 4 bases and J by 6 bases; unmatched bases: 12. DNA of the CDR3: TGTGCCACCAGTGAAGGGGACAGGGGGCCCTCGTTGCTTCAGCCCCAGCATTTT. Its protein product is CATSEGDRGPSLLQPQHF.

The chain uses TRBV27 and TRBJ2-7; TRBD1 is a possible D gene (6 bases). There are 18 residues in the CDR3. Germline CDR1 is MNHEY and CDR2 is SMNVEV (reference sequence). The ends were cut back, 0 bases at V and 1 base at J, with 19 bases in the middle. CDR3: CASSLSVGGRGVSYEQYF. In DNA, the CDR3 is TGTGCCAGCAGTTTATCTGTGGGCGGCAGGGGAGTTTCCTACGAGCAGTACTTC.

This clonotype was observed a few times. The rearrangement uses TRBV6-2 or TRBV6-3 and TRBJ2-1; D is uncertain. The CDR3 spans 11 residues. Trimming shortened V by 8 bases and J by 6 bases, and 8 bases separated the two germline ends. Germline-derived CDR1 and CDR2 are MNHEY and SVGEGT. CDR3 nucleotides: TGTGCCAGCGAACGGAGCAATGAGCAGTTCTTC. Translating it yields CASERSNEQFF.

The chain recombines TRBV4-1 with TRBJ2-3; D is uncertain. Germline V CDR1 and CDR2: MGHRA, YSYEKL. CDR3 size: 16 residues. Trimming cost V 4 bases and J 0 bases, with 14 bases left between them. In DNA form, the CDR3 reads TGCGCCAGCAGCCCCATCCCGGGCATTAGCACAGATACGCAGTATTTT. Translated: CASSPIPGISTDTQYF.

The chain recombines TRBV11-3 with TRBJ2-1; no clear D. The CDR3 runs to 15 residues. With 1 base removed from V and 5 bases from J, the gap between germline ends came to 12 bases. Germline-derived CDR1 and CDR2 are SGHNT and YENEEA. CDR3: CASSLGSFPNNEQFF. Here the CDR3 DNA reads TGTGCCAGCAGCTTAGGTTCTTTCCCTAACAATGAGCAGTTCTTC.

The DNA for the CDR3 is TGTGCCAGCAGCCGACCCCCAGTTGATACGCAGTATTTT. Translating gives CASSRPPVDTQYF. The chain is built from TRBV7-3 and TRBJ2-3; D not resolved. The CDR3 is 13 amino acids. Per the germline V gene, CDR1 is SGHTA and CDR2 is FQGTGA. Deletions cut 5 bases from V and 6 bases from J, with 12 bases between. Full variable domain (remainder filled in from reference TRBV7-3 and TRBJ2-3): GAGVSQTPSNKVTEKGKYVELRCDPISGHTALYWYRQSLGQGPEFLIYFQGTGAADDSGLPNDRFFAVRPEGSVSTLKIQRTERGDSAVYLCASSRPPVDTQYFGPGTRLTVL.

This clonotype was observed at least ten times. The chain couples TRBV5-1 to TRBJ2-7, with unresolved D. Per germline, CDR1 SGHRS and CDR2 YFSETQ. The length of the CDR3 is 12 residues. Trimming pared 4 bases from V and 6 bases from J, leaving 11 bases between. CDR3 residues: CASSHSSIEQYF. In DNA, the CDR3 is TGCGCCAGCAGCCATAGCTCCATCGAGCAGTACTTC.

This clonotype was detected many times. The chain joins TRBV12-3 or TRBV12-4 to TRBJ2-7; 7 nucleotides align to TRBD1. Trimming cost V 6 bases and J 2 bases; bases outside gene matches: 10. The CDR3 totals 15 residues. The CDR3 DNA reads TGTGCCAGCAGCCCATCACAGGGGACCCCCTACGAGCAGTACTTC. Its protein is CASSPSQGTPYEQYF.

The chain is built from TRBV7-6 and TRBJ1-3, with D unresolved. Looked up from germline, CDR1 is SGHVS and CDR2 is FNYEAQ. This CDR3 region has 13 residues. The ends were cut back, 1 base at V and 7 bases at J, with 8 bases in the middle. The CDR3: CASSLGEGNTIYF. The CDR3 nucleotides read TGTGCCAGCAGCTTAGGTGAAGGGAACACCATATATTTT.

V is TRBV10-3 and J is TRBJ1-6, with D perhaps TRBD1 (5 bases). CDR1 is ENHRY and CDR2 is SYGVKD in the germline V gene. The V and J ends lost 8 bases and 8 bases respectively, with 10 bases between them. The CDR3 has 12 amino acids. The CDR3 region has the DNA TGTGCCATCGGGACCACGGATTCACCCCTCCACTTT. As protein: CAIGTTDSPLHF.

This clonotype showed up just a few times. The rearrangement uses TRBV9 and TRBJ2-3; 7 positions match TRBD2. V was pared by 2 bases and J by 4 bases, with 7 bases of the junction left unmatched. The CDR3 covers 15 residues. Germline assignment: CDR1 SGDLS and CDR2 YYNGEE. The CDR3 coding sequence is TGTGCCAGCAGCGTTATAGTCGGGGGGTCAGATACGCAGTATTTT. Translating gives CASSVIVGGSDTQYF.

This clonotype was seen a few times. CDR3 residues: CASSYQGSSYEQYF. The CDR3 nucleotides read TGTGCCAGCAGTTACCAGGGTAGCTCCTACGAGCAGTACTTC. The chain couples TRBV6-5 to TRBJ2-7, with a tentative D call TRBD1 (5 bases). The CDR3 is 14 amino acids. Germline V lookup: CDR1 MNHEY, CDR2 SVGAGI. V lost 2 bases and J lost 0, with 8 bases in between.